This T cell receptor (beta chain) derives from a study of blood T cell repertoires in COVID-19. On the study more broadly: The United States, Italy and Spain supplied acute and convalescent COVID-19 samples. T cells, B-cell-depleted T cells, or PBMCs provided the cDNA or gDNA that served as material.

The CDR3 runs 13 residues. Germline trimming cut 8 bases from V and 0 bases from J; bases unmatched to any gene: 1. Looked up from germline, CDR1 is MDHEN and CDR2 is SYDVKM. Per the original data handling: Nucleated cell counts were estimated from reference gene primer amplification. Profiled with immunoSEQ multiplex PCR; TCRdb holds only in-frame clones, not every one. D and trimming come from the DNA, and the V and J calls and clone size come from that table. The sample lists more than 95,000 clones, around 86% occurring once. V is TRBV28 and J is TRBJ1-3, with 7 bases that match TRBD1. Material: peripheral blood. The TCR sequence derives from a woman aged 80 or over with acute or convalescent COVID-19. CDR3 bases: TGTGCCAGCTGGGACAGCTCTGGAAACACCATATATTTT. Encoded protein: CASWDSSGNTIYF. Together with reference TRBV28 and TRBJ1-3, the CDR3 gives the full variable domain: DVKVTQSSRYLVKRTGEKVFLECVQDMDHENMFWYRQDPGLGLRLIYFSYDVKMKEKGDIPEGYSVSREKKERFSLILESASTNQTSMYLCASWDSSGNTIYFGEGSWLTVV.